Shown below are 25 T cell receptor beta chains from a single sample sequenced in a study of post-analysis software for immune sequencing data. Every TCR beta cDNA library bore unique molecular identifiers. One entry per CDR3 protein, called by TCRdb with MiXCR from the PCR reads. Among about 540,000 distinct CDR3 sequences listed, around 31% were seen once. Their recognized antigens are unknown. The study, taken as a whole, reports: The study found TRBV5-6, TRBV5-1 and TRBV20-1 among five or six TRBV segments more frequent in patients than controls.

Sequencing input: blood. Source of these receptors: a girl aged 2 to 17 with multiple sclerosis.

This clonotype was counted a few times. The chain carries TRBV9 and TRBJ2-2; D is possibly TRBD2 (6 bases). In germline, CDR1 is SGDLS, CDR2 YYNGEE. The V end was cut by 0 bases, the J end by 9 bases, with 18 bases between. The CDR3 has 16 amino acids. CDR3 sequence: CASSVDEWGESRELFF. In nucleotides, the CDR3 is TGTGCCAGCAGCGTAGATGAGTGGGGGGAGTCCCGGGAGCTGTTTTTT.

As for this clonotype: A much larger clone sits a single nucleotide away, making a read error possible. The V call is TRBV7-8, the J call TRBJ2-5; 8 positions agree with TRBD1. Matching the DNA end better, TRBJ2-7 makes the J call doubtful. CDR1 SGHVS and CDR2 FQNEAQ come from the germline V gene. The CDR3 is made up of 16 amino acids. CDR3 protein: CASSPTRTGYPGEQYF. DNA for the CDR3: TGTGCCAGCAGCCCGACTAGGACAGGGTATCCGGGCGAGCAGTACTTC.

This clonotype was found a few times. V is TRBV4-1 and J is TRBJ1-2, with D unresolved. The length of the CDR3 is 16 residues. Germline V gene data show CDR1 as MGHRA and CDR2 as YSYEKL. V shed 1 base and J shed 0 bases, with 12 bases lying between them. The CDR3: CASSQATAEPNYGYTF. The CDR3, as DNA: TGCGCCAGCAGCCAAGCAACCGCAGAGCCTAACTATGGCTACACCTTC.

Many counts were recorded for this clonotype. This sequence joins TRBV6-1 and TRBJ2-7; TRBD2 might be the D (5 bases). This CDR3 has 15 residues. The V and J ends lost 10 bases and 1 base respectively, with 20 bases between them. CDR1 is MNHNS and CDR2 is SASEGT in the germline V gene. The CDR3 coding sequence is TGTGCCATCCAGGACGGGGAGCTCCGTTCCTACGAGCAGTACTTC. Encoded protein: CAIQDGELRSYEQYF.

This clonotype was seen only a few times. This chain's CDR3 is CASSQGTENTEAFF. CDR3 coding DNA: TGTGCCAGCAGCCAGGGGACGGAGAACACTGAAGCTTTCTTT. The chain uses TRBV4-2 and TRBJ1-1, with a weak D call TRBD1 (5 bases). From germline, CDR1 is LGHNA and CDR2 YNFKEQ. The CDR3 sequence is 14 residues long. V lost 3 bases and J lost 1, with 9 bases in between.

Notes on this clonotype: Given a much more abundant clone one base away, this may be a read error. This chain connects TRBV12-3 or TRBV12-4 to TRBJ2-3; D gene uncertain. The length of the CDR3 is 11 residues. The CDR3 DNA sequence: TGTGCCAGTAGAGTTGGAGATGCGCAGTATTTT. It encodes CASRVGDAQYF.

This clonotype was observed a few times. The chain links TRBV5-1 to TRBJ2-7; D gene unclear. The CDR3 loop spans 15 amino acids. V lost 0 bases and J 2 bases, leaving 12 bases between the germline ends. Germline V lookup: CDR1 SGHRS, CDR2 YFSETQ. The CDR3 region is CASSLGPQSTYEQYF. CDR3 sequence (DNA): TGCGCCAGCAGCTTGGGGCCCCAGAGCACCTACGAGCAGTACTTC.

The V call is TRBV6-2 or TRBV6-3, the J call TRBJ2-3; 8 bases are shared with TRBD2. The germline CDR1 and CDR2 sequences are MNHEY and SVGEGT. The CDR3 sequence is 13 residues long. The J segment lost 1 base and the V segment lost 8 bases, leaving 2 bases of the junction unmatched. The CDR3 is CASVSGGTDTQYF. DNA of the CDR3: TGTGCCAGCGTTAGCGGGGGCACAGATACGCAGTATTTT.

This clonotype showed up just once. This rearrangement joins TRBV5-1 to TRBJ2-1; TRBD2 matches at 15 bases. CDR3 length: 18 residues. CDR1 and CDR2 from the germline V gene are SGHRS and YFSETQ. V was clipped by 4 bases and J by 0 bases; unmatched bases: 5. This CDR3 reads CASSKGLAGGSSYNEQFF. CDR3 nucleotide sequence: TGCGCCAGCAGCAAGGGACTAGCGGGGGGAAGCTCCTACAATGAGCAGTTCTTC.

The chain joins TRBV28 to TRBJ2-3, with TRBD1 matching 8 bases. There are 17 residues in the CDR3. The V segment lost 5 bases and the J segment 5 bases; nucleotides outside the gene matches: 15. Germline CDR1 and CDR2: MDHEN and SYDVKM. This chain's CDR3 is CASSTPGQGADEDTQYF. The CDR3 bases are TGTGCCAGCAGTACACCCGGGCAGGGGGCGGATGAAGATACGCAGTATTTT.

This rearrangement joins TRBV6-2 or TRBV6-3 to TRBJ2-7; D could derive from TRBD1 or TRBD2 (5 bases each). The J call may be in error: the DNA end matches TRBJ2-4 better. This CDR3 spans 15 amino acids. The germline CDR1 and CDR2 sequences are MNHEY and SVGEGT. Here the CDR3 DNA reads TGTGCCAGCAGTTATTGGGGGTCCGACCAAAACATTCAGTACTTC. This codes for CASSYWGSDQNIQYF.

J is TRBJ2-6 and V is TRBV4-1; D not resolved. Germline loops: CDR1 MGHRA, CDR2 YSYEKL. V gave up 1 base and J gave up 2 bases, with 3 bases separating them. The CDR3 runs 14 residues. CDR3 DNA: TGCGCCAGCAGCCAAGCACCTGGGGCCAACGTCCTGACTTTC. It specifies CASSQAPGANVLTF.

V and J are TRBV20-1 and TRBJ2-3, with 9 bases identical to TRBD2. The V segment lost 0 bases and the J segment 1 base; nucleotides outside the gene matches: 5. Germline V lookup: CDR1 DFQATT, CDR2 SNEGSKA (reference sequence). There are 16 residues in the CDR3. CDR3: CSARDQASGGTDTQYF. The CDR3 nucleotides are TGCAGTGCTAGAGATCAAGCTAGCGGGGGCACAGATACGCAGTATTTT.

The gene calls are TRBV5-4 and TRBJ1-1; 11 bases line up with TRBD1. The CDR3 totals 15 residues. V lost 4 bases to trimming and J lost 6 bases; unmatched junction nucleotides: 8. Germline lookup yields CDR1 SGHNT and CDR2 YYREEE (reference sequence). CDR3 DNA sequence: TGTGCCAGCAGCCCAGGGGACAGGGGGTACCCTGAAGCTTTCTTT. Translation: CASSPGDRGYPEAFF.

The genes are TRBV12-3 or TRBV12-4 and TRBJ2-2; weak D call: TRBD1 (5 bases). The CDR3 sequence is 15 residues long. V gave up 7 bases and J gave up 1 base, with 13 bases separating them. CDR3 protein: CASTPRGGNTGELFF. The CDR3 nucleotides are TGTGCCAGCACCCCTAGGGGTGGGAACACCGGGGAGCTGTTTTTT.

The J gene is TRBJ1-2, the V gene TRBV5-1; 8 nucleotides match TRBD1. The CDR3 is made up of 13 amino acids. The trim removed 3 bases at V and 10 bases at J, leaving 8 bases unmatched. Germline V gives CDR1 SGHRS, CDR2 YFSETQ. In nucleotides, the CDR3 is TGCGCCAGCAGCTCTGAGGGACAGGACCCCTACACCTTC. This sequence encodes CASSSEGQDPYTF. Supplemented by reference TRBV5-1 and TRBJ1-2, the full variable domain reads KAGVTQTPRYLIKTRGQQVTLSCSPISGHRSVSWYQQTPGQGLQFLFEYFSETQRNKGNFPGRFSGRQFSNSRSEMNVSTLELGDSALYLCASSSEGQDPYTFGSGTRLTVV.

This clonotype was recorded a few times. This chain connects TRBV7-9 to TRBJ1-2; D is uncertain. The CDR3 extends over 14 amino acids. Trimming shortened V by 1 base and J by 6 bases, and 12 bases separated the two germline ends. From germline, CDR1 is SEHNR and CDR2 FQNEAQ (reference sequence). The CDR3 region has the DNA TGTGCCAGCAGCTTAGTTGGAGGGATTAATGGCTACACCTTC. Residues: CASSLVGGINGYTF. The full variable domain, with the rest looked up from reference TRBV7-9 and TRBJ1-2, is DTGVSQNPRHKITKRGQNVTFRCDPISEHNRLYWYRQTLGQGPEFLTYFQNEAQLEKSRLLSDRFSAERPKGSFSTLEIQRTEQGDSAMYLCASSLVGGINGYTFGSGTRLTVV.

The rearrangement joins TRBV7-9 to TRBJ2-7; D is unclear. V was clipped by 2 bases and J by 6 bases, with 14 bases between them. This CDR3 has 14 amino acids. CDR1 is SEHNR, CDR2 FQNEAQ, per germline (reference sequence). Here the CDR3 DNA reads TGTGCCAGCAGCTTACTGGGGTCAGAGATCGAGCAGTACTTC. It yields the protein CASSLLGSEIEQYF.

CDR3 coding DNA: TGTGCCAGCAGCCTCCGACCGCTAGCGGGGTCAGATACGCAGTATTTT. It translates to CASSLRPLAGSDTQYF. J is TRBJ2-3 and V is TRBV12-3 or TRBV12-4; 9 nucleotides agree with TRBD2. CDR3 length: 16 residues. J gave up 4 bases and V 6 bases, and 11 bases lay outside the gene matches.

In this sample, this clonotype turned up a few times. The J gene is TRBJ2-3, the V gene TRBV7-8; tentatively, D is TRBD2 (6 bases). V was trimmed by 4 bases and J by 0 bases, leaving 17 bases between them. This CDR3 has 17 amino acids. Germline V gene sequence: CDR1 SGHVS, CDR2 FQNEAQ. In DNA, the CDR3 is TGTGCCAGCAGCTCCGTGGGGTTCGGGACTAGCACAGATACGCAGTATTTT. Translating it yields CASSSVGFGTSTDTQYF.

This chain connects TRBV7-7 to TRBJ2-7; the D gene could be TRBD1 or TRBD2 (5 bases each). The closer fit of TRBJ2-5 to the DNA end suggests the J call may be wrong. The length of the CDR3 is 14 residues. Germline V CDR1 and CDR2: SSHAT, FNYEAQ (reference sequence). CDR3 sequence reads: CASSPGRIQETQYF. In DNA form, the CDR3 reads TGTGCCAGCAGCCCGGGACGGATACAAGAGACCCAGTACTTC.

The table lists this clonotype with a few counts. V is TRBV13 and J is TRBJ2-3, with TRBD2 matching over 10 bases. This CDR3 contains 16 residues. Looked up from germline, CDR1 is PRHDT and CDR2 is FYEKMQ (reference sequence). V shed 5 bases and J 2 bases; nucleotides not matched to a gene: 7. DNA for the CDR3: TGTGCCAGCAGCCAATGGACTAGCGGTTCCACAGATACGCAGTATTTT. It translates to CASSQWTSGSTDTQYF.

The chain employs TRBV28 and TRBJ1-2; D is undetermined. The CDR3 consists of 12 residues. Germline CDR1 is MDHEN and CDR2 is SYDVKM. V lost 7 bases and J 8 bases, leaving 14 bases between the germline ends. The CDR3 loop is CASKWAMGGYTF. The CDR3 region has the DNA TGTGCCAGCAAATGGGCAATGGGAGGCTACACCTTC.

This clonotype was picked up a small number of times. The V call is TRBV7-9, the J call TRBJ2-5; 8 bases fit TRBD1. Germline trimming cut 6 bases from V and 11 bases from J; bases unmatched to any gene: 17. The V gene's germline CDR1 is SEHNR and CDR2 FQNEAQ (reference sequence). This CDR3 has 15 residues. CDR3 loop: CASSREQGVAREQYF. CDR3 coding DNA: TGTGCCAGCAGTCGAGAACAGGGGGTAGCGAGAGAGCAGTACTTC.

Here the CDR3 DNA reads TGTGCCAGCAGCTACGGCCCGGAAAGAGGTTCACCCCTCCACTTT. Residues: CASSYGPERGSPLHF. The V and J genes are TRBV5-5 and TRBJ1-6; D call uncertain. There are 15 residues in the CDR3. Trimming took off 3 bases at V and 9 bases at J, with 16 bases between the two ends. Looked up from germline, CDR1 is SGHKS and CDR2 is YYEKEE (reference sequence).